The rows below give T cell receptor beta chains drawn from one sample of a study of blood T cell repertoires in COVID-19. Generated by immunoSEQ multiplex PCR, the TCRdb table keeps only in-frame clones and is missing some. The sample yields 260,000 or so clones, approximately 85% seen once. Sequences were obtained from peripheral blood. The receptors were gathered from a man between 18 and 29 years old with active or convalescent COVID-19. Each CDR3 is given with its conserved first and last residue. The D gene is left open where the match is weak. Size is stated for part of the rows, as once, few or many counts, or as a class when the clone is expanded.

.	TRBV5-8	.	TRBJ1-5	CASSENGGLEPQHF	TGTGCCAGCAGCGAAAACGGCGGGTTGGAGCCCCAGCATTTT
.	TRBV28	once	TRBJ1-3	CASSLRRGSSGNTIYF	TGTGCCAGCAGTTTACGCAGGGGAAGCTCTGGAAACACCATATATTTT
.	TRBV10-3	few	TRBJ2-1	CAISESGEAHNEQFF	TGTGCCATCAGTGAGTCGGGGGAGGCCCACAATGAGCAGTTCTTC
.	TRBV6-1	.	TRBJ1-6	CASSELAGSSYNSPLHF	TGTGCCAGCAGTGAACTGGCAGGCAGCTCCTATAATTCACCCCTCCACTTT
TRBD1	TRBV5-1	.	TRBJ2-2	CASSFTGETGELFF	TGCGCCAGCAGCTTTACAGGGGAAACCGGGGAGCTGTTTTTT
TRBD1	TRBV19	.	TRBJ2-7	CASSTSGQGTYEQYF	TGTGCCAGTAGTACATCGGGACAGGGGACCTACGAGCAGTACTTC
.	TRBV12-5	.	TRBJ2-7	CASGLNYEQYF	TGTGCTAGTGGCCTAAACTACGAGCAGTACTTC
TRBD1	TRBV4-1	.	TRBJ1-5	CASSPTGSGNQPQHF	TGCGCCAGCAGCCCGACAGGGTCGGGTAATCAGCCCCAGCATTTT
TRBD2	TRBV6-2/TRBV6-3	.	TRBJ2-3	CASSYAPLAGDTQYF	TGTGCCAGCAGTTACGCTCCTCTAGCGGGAGATACGCAGTATTTT
TRBD1	TRBV10-3	.	TRBJ1-1	CAITQGQGNTEAFF	TGTGCCATCACCCAGGGACAGGGGAACACTGAAGCTTTCTTT
.	TRBV4-3	.	TRBJ2-7	CASSQGVEVAYEQYF	TGCGCCAGCAGCCAAGGGGTAGAGGTAGCCTACGAGCAGTACTTC
.	TRBV6-5	.	TRBJ1-4	CAGGEGPLEKLFF	TGTGCCGGTGGGGAGGGGCCCTTAGAAAAACTGTTTTTT
TRBD1	TRBV19	few	TRBJ2-3	CASSVGTASTDTQYF	TGTGCCAGTAGTGTCGGGACAGCCAGCACAGATACGCAGTATTTT
.	TRBV2	.	TRBJ2-1	CASSDRLALNEQFF	TGTGCCAGCAGTGATCGTTTAGCCTTGAATGAGCAGTTCTTC
.	TRBV6-1	.	TRBJ2-2	CASSESGRRELFF	TGTGCCAGCAGTGAATCAGGGAGGAGGGAGCTGTTTTTT
TRBD1	TRBV11-2	.	TRBJ1-2	CASRLLQGRVDGYTF	TGTGCCAGCAGACTCTTACAGGGGCGAGTTGATGGCTACACCTTC
.	TRBV6-1	.	TRBJ2-5	CASSEAWGGTKETQYF	TGTGCCAGCAGTGAAGCGTGGGGGGGCACCAAAGAGACCCAGTACTTC
.	TRBV19	.	TRBJ2-3	CASSSQGGPTDTQYF	TGTGCCAGTAGTTCCCAGGGCGGACCCACAGATACGCAGTATTTT
TRBD1	TRBV5-1	.	TRBJ1-1	CASSPDIGTVNTEAFF	TGCGCCAGCAGCCCGGACATAGGGACAGTGAACACTGAAGCTTTCTTT
TRBD2	TRBV9	once	TRBJ2-3	CASSGTSGGVGDTQYF	TGTGCCAGCAGCGGGACTAGCGGGGGGGTAGGAGATACGCAGTATTTT
.	TRBV25-1	.	TRBJ2-1	CASATAPSSYNEQFF	TGTGCCAGCGCCACAGCTCCATCATCCTACAATGAGCAGTTCTTC
.	TRBV7-2	.	TRBJ1-5	CASSPHRVLQPQHF	TGTGCCAGCAGCCCACACAGGGTGCTCCAGCCCCAGCATTTT
TRBD2	TRBV7-6	.	TRBJ2-7	CASSSWTSGASYEQYF	TGTGCCAGCAGCTCCTGGACTAGCGGGGCCTCCTACGAGCAGTACTTC
TRBD1	TRBV5-1	.	TRBJ2-3	CASSLVVYVGQGDTQYF	TGCGCCAGCAGCTTGGTAGTCTATGTGGGACAGGGCGATACGCAGTATTTT
.	TRBV7-9	once	TRBJ1-1	CASSLADRWGGADTEAFF	TGTGCCAGCAGCTTAGCGGATCGTTGGGGAGGGGCGGACACTGAAGCTTTCTTT
.	TRBV6-5	.	TRBJ1-2	CASSPRPYGYTF	TGTGCCAGCAGTCCGCGCCCCTATGGCTACACCTTC
.	TRBV7-3	.	TRBJ2-3	CASSAQGPDTQYF	TGTGCCAGCAGCGCACAGGGTCCAGATACGCAGTATTTT
.	TRBV19	once	TRBJ1-5	CASSKIEGYQPQHF	TGTGCCAGTAGTAAAATCGAGGGTTACCAGCCCCAGCATTTT
.	TRBV12-3/TRBV12-4	.	TRBJ2-7	CASSFKGAYEQYF	TGTGCCAGCAGTTTTAAGGGGGCCTACGAGCAGTACTTC
.	TRBV2	.	TRBJ2-1	CASKLGGNNEQFF	TGTGCCAGCAAGCTCGGGGGAAACAATGAGCAGTTCTTC
.	TRBV29-1	once	TRBJ1-2	CSVLDLQGSSGYTF	TGCAGCGTCCTGGACCTACAGGGATCTTCTGGCTACACCTTC
TRBD2	TRBV3-1/TRBV3-2	.	TRBJ2-1	CASSPFRGGVDEQFF	TGTGCCAGCAGCCCCTTCCGGGGGGGCGTCGATGAGCAGTTCTTC
TRBD1	TRBV4-1	.	TRBJ1-2	CASSLTGNYGYTF	TGCGCCAGCAGCCTGACAGGGAACTATGGCTACACCTTC
TRBD1	TRBV9	.	TRBJ2-1	CASSVEDRANEQFF	TGTGCCAGCAGCGTAGAGGACAGGGCCAATGAGCAGTTCTTC
TRBD2	TRBV6-4	many	TRBJ2-3	CASSDSTSGGADTQYF	TGTGCCAGCAGTGACTCGACTAGCGGGGGGGCAGATACGCAGTATTTT
.	TRBV4-2	few	TRBJ1-1	CASSQDPYEDTEAFF	TGTGCCAGCAGCCAAGATCCGTATGAGGACACTGAAGCTTTCTTT